These 12 T cell receptor beta chains were sequenced from one sample in a study of molecular identifiers for immune sequencing clone quantification. From the PCR reads, TCRdb called clonotypes with MiXCR, one entry per CDR3 protein. The table records roughly 86,000 distinct CDR3 sequences, under 20% of them present only once. Sequencing used naive CD8+ T cells from blood, with Jurkat cell RNA spiked in. The subset: FACS-sorted CD8+CD4-CCR7+CD45RA+ naive T cells. The receptors shown here come from a human donor in good health. Some libraries in this study had Jurkat cell RNA spiked in.

In this sample, this clonotype turned up many times. V usage is TRBV29-1 and J usage is TRBJ2-7; a possible D gene is TRBD2 (6 bases). CDR1 and CDR2 (germline): SQVTM, ANQGSEA. Deletions cut 7 bases from V and 2 bases from J, with 18 bases between. This CDR3 comprises 14 residues. Here the CDR3 DNA reads TGCAGCGCCACCACCGGGACTGCCCCCTACGAGCAGTACTTC. It specifies CSATTGTAPYEQYF.

This clonotype has ten or more counts. This chain links TRBV7-9 with TRBJ2-2, with TRBD1 identical over 7 bases. The V segment lost 3 bases and the J segment 6 bases; nucleotides outside the gene matches: 7. The CDR3 runs to 15 residues. Germline CDR1 SEHNR, CDR2 FQNEAQ (reference sequence). The DNA for the CDR3 is TGTGCCAGCAGCTTGCAGGGGGTCTCAGCCGGGGAGCTGTTTTTT. Translating gives CASSLQGVSAGELFF.

This clonotype was detected only a few times. This may arise from a read error, as a much more abundant clone is one base away. The chain employs TRBV6-1 and TRBJ2-1; TRBD2 matches at 9 bases. The CDR3 spans 15 residues. CDR1 is MNHNS, CDR2 SASEGT, per germline. Trimming cost V 5 bases and J 7 bases; bases outside gene matches: 9. CDR3 sequence: CASSRPTSGANEQFF. The CDR3 DNA sequence: TGTGCCAGCAGTCGACCGACTAGCGGCGCGAATGAGCAGTTCTTC.

In this sample, this clonotype turned up many times. The genes are TRBV28 and TRBJ2-5; 9 bases are shared with TRBD2. There are 17 residues in the CDR3. The germline gives CDR1 MDHEN, CDR2 SYDVKM. The junction had 17 bases not matched to a gene; V was cut back by 5 bases and J by 7 bases. CDR3 sequence (DNA): TGTGCCAGCAGTCGCCCCCTTACTATGCGGGGGGGCGGGACCCAGTACTTC. Its protein product is CASSRPLTMRGGGTQYF.

This clonotype was found many times. This rearrangement joins TRBV4-2 to TRBJ2-7, with D possibly being TRBD2 (7 bases). V was clipped by 4 bases and J by 4 bases, with 17 bases between them. The CDR3 consists of 15 residues. Germline V gives CDR1 LGHNA, CDR2 YNFKEQ. The CDR3 loop is CASSLGGGAGYEQYF. CDR3 nucleotides: TGTGCCAGCAGCCTCGGCGGGGGCGCTGGTTACGAGCAGTACTTC.

There are many counts of this clonotype. The chain links TRBV13 to TRBJ1-1; tentative D call: TRBD1 (5 bases). Deletions cut 0 bases from V and 0 bases from J, with 8 bases between. Germline CDR1 is PRHDT and CDR2 is FYEKMQ (reference sequence). The CDR3 contains 15 residues. Written as DNA, the CDR3 is TGTGCCAGCAGCTTAGGTGGGGGAATGAACACTGAAGCTTTCTTT. It encodes CASSLGGGMNTEAFF. The whole variable domain, remainder taken from reference TRBV13 and TRBJ1-1, is AAGVIQSPRHLIKEKRETATLKCYPIPRHDTVYWYQQGPGQDPQFLISFYEKMQSDKGSIPDRFSAQQFSDYHSELNMSSLELGDSALYFCASSLGGGMNTEAFFGQGTRLTVV.

About this clonotype itself: This may stem from a read error, because a much larger clone lies one nucleotide away. The genes are TRBV27 and TRBJ1-1, with no clear D. The CDR3 sequence is 14 residues long. In germline, CDR1 is MNHEY, CDR2 SMNVEV (reference sequence). The CDR3 DNA reads as TGTGCCAGCAGTTTTGTGACGGGTAACACTGAAGCTCTCTTT. This encodes CASSFVTGNTEALF.

This clonotype was detected a few times. The chain couples TRBV9 to TRBJ2-3; 10 nucleotides agree with TRBD1. Unmatched junction bases numbered 8, after V lost 3 bases and J lost 4 bases. This CDR3 region has 16 residues. Germline assignment: CDR1 SGDLS and CDR2 YYNGEE. DNA for the CDR3: TGTGCCAGCAGCGAGGGGGACAGGGGTGAAGCAGATACGCAGTATTTT. Protein product: CASSEGDRGEADTQYF.

In its sample, this clonotype was seen many times. V gene TRBV30 combines with J gene TRBJ1-1; 8 bases are a match to TRBD1. Germline CDR1 is GTSNPN and CDR2 is SVGIG (reference sequence). The ends lost 1 base at V and 4 bases at J; junction bases unmatched: 5. CDR3 size: 14 residues. The CDR3 DNA reads as TGTGCCTGGAGTGGGACAGGGATTGGCACTGAAGCTTTCTTT. As protein: CAWSGTGIGTEAFF.

This clonotype was recorded at least ten times. This chain joins TRBV4-1 and TRBJ2-3, with D uncertain. With 1 base removed from V and 0 bases from J, the gap between germline ends came to 11 bases. Germline assignment: CDR1 MGHRA and CDR2 YSYEKL. CDR3 length: 16 amino acids. CDR3 in amino acids: CASSQVGGSSTDTQYF. The CDR3 bases are TGCGCCAGCAGCCAAGTTGGCGGATCTAGCACAGATACGCAGTATTTT.

This clonotype was detected ten times or more. This rearrangement joins TRBV6-5 to TRBJ2-6; perhaps TRBD2 as D (5 bases). This CDR3 comprises 19 residues. Germline lookup yields CDR1 MNHEY and CDR2 SVGAGI. V was shortened by 0 bases and J by 0 bases, with 15 bases between the two germline ends. CDR3 protein: CASSYSRGFESSGANVLTF. In nucleotides, the CDR3 is TGTGCCAGCAGTTACTCGAGAGGGTTCGAAAGCTCTGGGGCCAACGTCCTGACTTTC.

The chain joins TRBV7-8 to TRBJ2-7, with TRBD2 matching over 9 bases. V gave up 4 bases and J gave up 0 bases; unmatched junction bases: 7. CDR1 and CDR2 (germline): SGHVS, FQNEAQ. The CDR3 has 16 amino acids. The CDR3 nucleotides read TGTGCCAGCAGCTCTATAATGGGACTAGCCTCCTACGAGCAGTACTTC. Amino acid sequence: CASSSIMGLASYEQYF.